This TCR beta chain was sequenced in a study of Graves' ophthalmopathy and Graves' hyperthyroidism. The CDR3 is 17 residues long. Germline V gives CDR1 MDHEN, CDR2 SYDVKM. Transcripts of RNA were the source for amplifying TCR beta CDR3 regions. First-round RT-PCR employed HTBI primers, with a second-round multiplex PCR after it. TCRdb ran MiXCR on the multiplex PCR reads and lists one entry per CDR3 protein. The table records roughly 230,000 distinct CDR3 sequences, about 22% of them present only once. The sample holds many counts of this clonotype. A junction end diverges from the germline sequence, so it may reflect a read error.

The sequenced sample consisted of peripheral blood. The receptor was isolated from a woman aged 45-65 years with Graves' ophthalmopathy. This rearrangement joins TRBV28 to TRBJ1-1; D is ambiguous. The CDR3 sequence: CANSLGEQPIMNTEAFF. In DNA form, the CDR3 reads TGTGCCAACAGTTTAGGAGAACAACCCATCATGAACACTGAAGCTTTCTTT.